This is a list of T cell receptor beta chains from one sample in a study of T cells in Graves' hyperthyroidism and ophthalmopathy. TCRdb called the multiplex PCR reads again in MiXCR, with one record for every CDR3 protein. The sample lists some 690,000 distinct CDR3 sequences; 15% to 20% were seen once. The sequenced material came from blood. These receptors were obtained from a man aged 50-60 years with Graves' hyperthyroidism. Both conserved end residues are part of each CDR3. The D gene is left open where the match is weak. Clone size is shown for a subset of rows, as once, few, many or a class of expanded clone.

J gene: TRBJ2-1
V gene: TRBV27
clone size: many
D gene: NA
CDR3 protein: CASSLGSLPYNEQFF
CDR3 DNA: TGTGCCAGCAGTTTGGGGAGTCTCCCCTACAATGAGCAGTTCTTC

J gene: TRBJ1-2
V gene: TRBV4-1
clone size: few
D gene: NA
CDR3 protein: CASSQETDSPYGYTF
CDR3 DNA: TGCGCCAGCAGCCAAGAGACTGACAGCCCCTATGGCTACACCTTC

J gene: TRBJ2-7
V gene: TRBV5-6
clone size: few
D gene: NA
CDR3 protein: CASSPPGVVYEQYF
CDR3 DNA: TGTGCCAGCAGCCCGCCCGGGGTGGTCTACGAGCAGTACTTC

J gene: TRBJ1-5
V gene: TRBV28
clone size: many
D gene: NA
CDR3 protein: CASSLPGSGSQPQHF
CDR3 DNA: TGTGCCAGCAGTTTACCGGGTTCGGGTAGTCAGCCCCAGCATTTT

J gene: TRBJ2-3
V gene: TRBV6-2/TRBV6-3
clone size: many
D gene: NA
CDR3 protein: CASRIQGTDTQYF
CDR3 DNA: TGTGCCAGCAGAATCCAGGGTACAGATACGCAGTATTTT

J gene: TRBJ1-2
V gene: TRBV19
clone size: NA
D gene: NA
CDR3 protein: CASTPDGGINYGYTF
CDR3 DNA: TGTGCCAGTACCCCCGATGGGGGAATAAACTATGGCTACACCTTC

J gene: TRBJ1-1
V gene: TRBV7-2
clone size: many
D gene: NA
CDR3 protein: CASSLRSWGSSAEAFF
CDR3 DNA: TGTGCCAGCAGCTTAAGATCGTGGGGATCCTCGGCTGAAGCTTTCTTT

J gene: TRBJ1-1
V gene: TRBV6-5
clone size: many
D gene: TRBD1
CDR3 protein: CASRWRQGDTEAFF
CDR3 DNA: TGTGCCAGCAGATGGAGACAGGGGGATACTGAAGCTTTCTTT

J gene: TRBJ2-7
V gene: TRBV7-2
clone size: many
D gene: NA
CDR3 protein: CASSPGVLYEQYF
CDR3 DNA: TGTGCCAGCAGCCCAGGGGTACTCTACGAGCAGTACTTC

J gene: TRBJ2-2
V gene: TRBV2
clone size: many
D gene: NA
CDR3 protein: CASKARERAGELFF
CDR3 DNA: TGTGCCAGCAAGGCCAGGGAGAGGGCCGGGGAGCTGTTTTTT

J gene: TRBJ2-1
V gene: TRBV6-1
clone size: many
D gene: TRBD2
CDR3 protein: CASSLAGTSGNNEQFF
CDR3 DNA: TGTGCCAGCAGTTTAGCCGGGACTAGCGGAAACAATGAGCAGTTCTTC

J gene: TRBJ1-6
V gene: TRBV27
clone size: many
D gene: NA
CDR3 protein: CASRARGSPLHF
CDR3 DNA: TGTGCCAGCAGGGCCAGGGGCTCACCCCTCCACTTT

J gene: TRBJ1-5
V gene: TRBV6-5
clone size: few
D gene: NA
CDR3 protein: CASSYSFRNNQPQHF
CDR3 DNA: TGTGCCAGCAGTTACTCGTTTCGGAACAATCAGCCCCAGCATTTT

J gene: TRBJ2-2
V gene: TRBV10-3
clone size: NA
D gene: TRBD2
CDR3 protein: CAIRRSGRRTGELFF
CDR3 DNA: TGTGCCATCAGACGCAGCGGGAGGCGGACCGGGGAGCTGTTTTTT

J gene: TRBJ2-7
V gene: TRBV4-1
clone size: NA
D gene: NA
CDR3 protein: CASSQRPGRKYSYEQYF
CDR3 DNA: TGCGCCAGCAGCCAACGTCCAGGACGGAAGTACTCCTACGAGCAGTACTTC

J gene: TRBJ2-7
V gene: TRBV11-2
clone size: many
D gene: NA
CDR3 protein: CASNRGGSYEQYF
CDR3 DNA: TGTGCCAGCAACCGAGGGGGTTCCTACGAGCAGTACTTC

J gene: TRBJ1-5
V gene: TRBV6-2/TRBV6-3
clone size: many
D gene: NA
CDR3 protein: CASAKEGNQPQHF
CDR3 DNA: TGTGCCAGCGCAAAGGAGGGGAATCAGCCCCAGCATTTT

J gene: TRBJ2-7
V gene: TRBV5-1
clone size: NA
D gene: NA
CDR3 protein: CASFPAIGHSYEQYF
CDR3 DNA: TGCGCCAGCTTCCCAGCCATTGGACACAGCTACGAGCAGTACTTC

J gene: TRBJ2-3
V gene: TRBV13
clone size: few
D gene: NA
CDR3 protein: CASSFRVRSTDTQYF
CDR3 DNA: TGTGCCAGCAGCTTTCGCGTAAGAAGCACAGATACGCAGTATTTT

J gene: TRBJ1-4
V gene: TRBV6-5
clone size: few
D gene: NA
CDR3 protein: CASSYSGHDEKLFF
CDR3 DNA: TGTGCCAGCAGTTACTCAGGGCATGATGAAAAACTGTTTTTT

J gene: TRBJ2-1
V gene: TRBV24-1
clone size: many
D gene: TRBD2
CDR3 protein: CATSDSGTSGRGHEQFF
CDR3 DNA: TGTGCCACCAGTGATTCTGGGACTAGCGGGAGGGGGCATGAGCAGTTCTTC

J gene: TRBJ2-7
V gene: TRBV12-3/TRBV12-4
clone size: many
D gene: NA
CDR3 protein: CASSPGGTEQYF
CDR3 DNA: TGTGCCAGCAGCCCGGGCGGAACCGAGCAGTACTTC

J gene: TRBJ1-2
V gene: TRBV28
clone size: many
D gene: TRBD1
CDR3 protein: CASSLPGQVNYGYTF
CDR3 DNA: TGTGCCAGCAGTTTACCCGGACAGGTGAACTATGGCTACACCTTC

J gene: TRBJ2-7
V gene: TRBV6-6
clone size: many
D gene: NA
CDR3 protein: CASSYSSGQYEQYF
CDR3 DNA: TGTGCCAGCAGTTACTCGTCAGGGCAATACGAGCAGTACTTC

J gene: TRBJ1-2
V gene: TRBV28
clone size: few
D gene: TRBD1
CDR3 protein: CASSSGGADYGYTF
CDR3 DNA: TGTGCCAGCTCATCAGGGGGTGCGGACTATGGCTACACCTTC

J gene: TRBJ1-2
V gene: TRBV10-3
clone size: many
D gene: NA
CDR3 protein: CAISESNRADGYTF
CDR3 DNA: TGTGCCATCAGTGAGTCGAACAGGGCGGATGGCTACACCTTC

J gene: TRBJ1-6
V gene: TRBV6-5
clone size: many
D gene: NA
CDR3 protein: CASSYRSRDSPLHF
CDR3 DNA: TGTGCCAGCAGTTACAGGTCGCGAGATTCACCCCTCCACTTT

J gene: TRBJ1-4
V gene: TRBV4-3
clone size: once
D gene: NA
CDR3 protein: CASSQGPSNEKLFF
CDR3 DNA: TGCGCCAGCAGCCAGGGTCCCAGTAATGAAAAACTGTTTTTT

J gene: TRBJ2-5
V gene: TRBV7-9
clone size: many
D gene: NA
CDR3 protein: CASSPRTTALETQYF
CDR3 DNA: TGTGCCAGCAGCCCCCGGACTACCGCCCTTGAGACCCAGTACTTC

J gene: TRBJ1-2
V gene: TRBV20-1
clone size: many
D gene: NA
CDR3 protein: CSVRPGGAPGYTF
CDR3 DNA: TGCAGTGTGAGGCCGGGGGGCGCTCCTGGCTACACCTTC

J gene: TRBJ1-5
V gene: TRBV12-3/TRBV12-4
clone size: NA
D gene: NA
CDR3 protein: CASSFNRNSNQPQHF
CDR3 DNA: TGTGCCAGCAGTTTTAACAGGAATAGCAATCAGCCCCAGCATTTT